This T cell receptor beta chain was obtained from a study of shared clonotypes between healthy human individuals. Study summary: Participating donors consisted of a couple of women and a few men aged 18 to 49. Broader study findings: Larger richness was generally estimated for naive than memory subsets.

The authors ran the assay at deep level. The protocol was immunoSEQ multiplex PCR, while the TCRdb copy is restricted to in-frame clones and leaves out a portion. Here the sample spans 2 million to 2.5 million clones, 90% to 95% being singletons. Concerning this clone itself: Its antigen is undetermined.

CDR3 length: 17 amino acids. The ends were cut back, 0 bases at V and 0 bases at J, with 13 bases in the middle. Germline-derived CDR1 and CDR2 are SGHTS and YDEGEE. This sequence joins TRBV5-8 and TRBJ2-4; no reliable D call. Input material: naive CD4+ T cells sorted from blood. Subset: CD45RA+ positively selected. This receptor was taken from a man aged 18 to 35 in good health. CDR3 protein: CASSLAGWAIAKNIQYF. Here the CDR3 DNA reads TGTGCCAGCAGCTTGGCCGGGTGGGCTATAGCCAAAAACATTCAGTACTTC.